In this sample, the clone carrying this T cell receptor (beta chain) turned up a few times. The CDR3 extends over 17 amino acids. Trimming shortened V by 3 bases and J by 0 bases, and 18 bases separated the two germline ends. The sample comes from a study of CD8+CD57+ T cells in acquired aplastic anemia. Study background: On average, sorted CD4+ and CD8+ cells gave 2.5 to 4 ug of DNA. Where healthy donors were concerned, CD4+ cells averaged around 9.9 million reads.

According to the study, genomic DNA was the template for TCR beta VDJ and CDR3 profiling. TCRdb fed the reads into MiXCR, producing one record per CDR3 protein. This sample yields some 200,000 distinct CDR3 sequences, of which around 63% are seen a single time; 25% to 30% belongs to the top ten. The material sequenced was sorted CD4+, CD8+, or CD8+CD57+ T cells (not recorded which) from PBMCs. The clonotype comes from a human donor in good health. The chain uses TRBV12-3 or TRBV12-4 and TRBJ2-7; D call uncertain. The CDR3 protein is CASSFIFRSRFSYEQYF. The CDR3 DNA sequence: TGTGCCAGCAGTTTCATATTTAGATCGAGGTTCTCCTACGAGCAGTACTTC.